A single sample is the source of the 7 T cell receptor beta chains below, sequenced in a study of CD8+CD57+ T cells in acquired aplastic anemia. Genomic DNA templated the TCR beta VDJ and CDR3 profiling. Using its own MiXCR run on the reads, TCRdb lists one record per CDR3 protein. The table shows 42,000 or so distinct CDR3 sequences, with 68% occurring only once. Sequenced: sorted CD4+, CD8+, or CD8+CD57+ T cells (not recorded which) from PBMCs. These receptors were collected from a human donor in good health, serving as a control.

The chain recombines TRBV11-2 with TRBJ2-7; no definite D call. CDR1 is SGHAT and CDR2 is FQNNGV in the germline V gene. V lost 8 bases to trimming and J lost 1 base, with 3 bases between them. CDR3 length: 10 amino acids. The CDR3 here is CASGSYEQYF. In DNA form, the CDR3 reads TGTGCCAGCGGTTCCTACGAGCAGTACTTC.

The V call is TRBV24-1, the J call TRBJ2-3; 11 bases agree with TRBD2. The CDR3 has 17 amino acids. V was pared by 4 bases and J by 3 bases, with 8 bases of the junction left unmatched. Germline CDR1 and CDR2: KGHDR and SFDVKD. CDR3 bases: TGTGCCACCAGTGACATCCTAGCGGGGGGCGGGACAGATACGCAGTATTTT. Its translation is CATSDILAGGGTDTQYF.

This clonotype was recorded at least ten times. The rearrangement uses TRBV5-5 and TRBJ1-2; D not resolved. Germline loops: CDR1 SGHKS, CDR2 YYEKEE (reference sequence). This CDR3 region has 14 residues. The V and J ends lost 0 bases and 3 bases respectively, with 9 bases between them. CDR3 in DNA: TGTGCCAGCAGCTTGGCTGAATCATACTATGGCTACACCTTC. Encoded protein: CASSLAESYYGYTF.

This clonotype was seen repeatedly, ten times or more. The rearrangement joins TRBV7-6 to TRBJ2-2; D may be TRBD1 (6 bases). Trimming shortened V by 5 bases and J by 7 bases, and 14 bases separated the two germline ends. This CDR3 contains 14 residues. Germline V lookup: CDR1 SGHVS, CDR2 FNYEAQ. The CDR3 region is CASSETGGGGELFF. Here the CDR3 DNA reads TGTGCCAGCAGCGAGACAGGAGGAGGCGGGGAGCTGTTTTTT.

V and J are TRBV29-1 and TRBJ1-1; TRBD1 matches 7 bases. Per germline, CDR1 SQVTM and CDR2 ANQGSEA. The CDR3 covers 15 residues. V was pared by 3 bases and J by 0 bases, with 7 bases of the junction left unmatched. The CDR3 reads CSVEVQGQLNTEAFF. CDR3 DNA: TGCAGCGTTGAGGTCCAGGGACAGCTGAACACTGAAGCTTTCTTT.

The rearrangement joins TRBV7-9 to TRBJ2-5, with D hard to call. The CDR3 contains 11 residues. Germline CDR1 and CDR2: SEHNR and FQNEAQ (reference sequence). Trimming took 5 bases from V and 5 from J, leaving 6 bases between them. The CDR3 region has the DNA TGTGCCAGCAGCGCAGGCGAGACCCAGTACTTC. Translated: CASSAGETQYF.

This chain joins TRBV29-1 and TRBJ2-5; D remains unclear. Trimming removed 4 bases at V and 2 bases at J, with 11 bases between. The CDR3 has 13 amino acids. Germline V gene sequence: CDR1 SQVTM, CDR2 ANQGSEA. CDR3 coding DNA: TGCAGCGTTGTTAAGGCAGTACAAGAGACCCAGTACTTC. This sequence encodes CSVVKAVQETQYF. Full variable domain (missing parts from reference TRBV29-1 and TRBJ2-5): SAVISQKPSRDICQRGTSLTIQCQVDSQVTMMFWYRQQPGQSLTLIATANQGSEATYESGFVIDKFPISRPNLTFSTLTVSNMSPEDSSIYLCSVVKAVQETQYFGPGTRLLVL.